A single sample is the source of the 30 T cell receptor beta chains below, sequenced in a study of CD8 T cells in ankylosing spondylitis. From the 5' RACE reads, TCRdb called clonotypes with MiXCR, one entry per CDR3 protein. The data hold some 240,000 distinct CDR3 sequences, with 24% observed a single time. Specimen: blood, either unsorted or a sorted T cell fraction (not recorded which). The source of these receptors is a male donor with ankylosing spondylitis or in good health (not recorded which).

This clonotype was seen repeatedly, ten times or more. This sequence joins TRBV11-2 and TRBJ2-3; D might be TRBD1 or TRBD2, each matching 5 bases. With 5 bases removed from V and 3 bases from J, the gap between germline ends came to 18 bases. The CDR3 consists of 16 residues. Germline CDR1 SGHAT, CDR2 FQNNGV. The CDR3 nucleotides read TGTGCCAGCAGCCTTACCGGGGCAGGATCTACAGATACGCAGTATTTT. This gives the protein CASSLTGAGSTDTQYF.

V is TRBV20-1 and J is TRBJ2-3; possibly TRBD2 for D (5 bases). Germline-derived CDR1 and CDR2 are DFQATT and SNEGSKA (reference sequence). The CDR3 runs to 14 residues. Trimming left V 0 bases short and J 2 bases short, with 9 bases between. This chain's CDR3 is CSARDPSITDTQYF. Here the CDR3 DNA reads TGCAGTGCTAGAGATCCTAGCATCACAGATACGCAGTATTTT.

This CDR3 reads CASSQVRPRNTGELFF. CDR3 nucleotide sequence: TGTGCCAGCAGCCAGGTCAGACCCAGGAACACCGGGGAGCTGTTTTTT. The J gene is TRBJ2-2, the V gene TRBV14, with D uncertain. V lost 3 bases, J lost 1 base, and 12 bases lay in between. The length of the CDR3 is 16 residues. Germline-derived CDR1 and CDR2 are SGHDN and FVKESK.

This clonotype was recorded many times. The rearrangement links TRBV4-1 to TRBJ2-3; the D gene is possibly TRBD2 (6 bases). The V and J ends lost 3 bases and 2 bases respectively, with 21 bases between them. Germline CDR1 MGHRA, CDR2 YSYEKL. The CDR3 sequence is 18 residues long. This CDR3 reads CASSHADGTRGYTDTQYF. The CDR3 DNA reads as TGCGCCAGCAGCCACGCCGACGGGACGCGGGGCTACACAGATACGCAGTATTTT.

This clonotype occurred many times. The gene calls are TRBV20-1 and TRBJ2-5, with TRBD2 identical over 8 bases. The CDR3 totals 16 residues. Trimming cost V 0 bases and J 5 bases; bases outside gene matches: 11. CDR1 DFQATT and CDR2 SNEGSKA come from the germline V gene (reference sequence). The CDR3 nucleotides are TGCAGTGCTAGAGAGGCCATAGCGGGGTGGGGTGAGACCCAGTACTTC. It encodes CSAREAIAGWGETQYF.

There are a few counts of this clonotype. The chain has TRBV20-1 and TRBJ2-3; 8 bases match TRBD2. The ends lost 0 bases at V and 2 bases at J; junction bases unmatched: 4. The CDR3 consists of 15 residues. Per the germline V gene, CDR1 is DFQATT and CDR2 is SNEGSKA (reference sequence). The CDR3 DNA is TGCAGTGCTAGAGATCGAGCGGGGGACACAGATACGCAGTATTTT. Translating gives CSARDRAGDTDTQYF.

This rearrangement joins TRBV14 to TRBJ2-5, with D possibly matching TRBD2 (6 bases). V lost 0 bases, J lost 3 bases, and 17 bases lay in between. In germline, CDR1 is SGHDN, CDR2 FVKESK. This CDR3 has 17 residues. The CDR3 loop is CASSQDDRGSFKETQYF. The CDR3 nucleotides read TGTGCCAGCAGCCAAGATGATCGGGGGTCTTTCAAAGAGACCCAGTACTTC.

J is TRBJ2-6 and V is TRBV4-2, with unresolved D. The CDR3 is made up of 15 amino acids. The V and J ends lost 6 bases and 1 base respectively, with 10 bases between them. From germline, CDR1 is LGHNA and CDR2 YNFKEQ. Written as DNA, the CDR3 is TGTGCCAGCAGACCCTCAGGTTCTGGGGCCAACGTCCTGACTTTC. Translating it yields CASRPSGSGANVLTF.

This clonotype was detected ten times or more. The junction does not match germline at one end; this may be a read error. The chain links TRBV28 to TRBJ2-7; the D gene is possibly TRBD1 (7 bases). Per germline, CDR1 MDHEN and CDR2 SYDVKM. The CDR3 has 12 residues. The CDR3 DNA reads TGTGCCAGCAGTCCCACACGACAGGGACTCTCCTTC. It yields the protein CASSPTRQGLSF.

This clonotype was seen more than once but under ten times. The V and J genes are TRBV6-1 and TRBJ2-7, with D perhaps being TRBD1 or TRBD2 (6 bases each). Germline V CDR1 and CDR2: MNHNS, SASEGT. The ends were cut back, 5 bases at V and 6 bases at J, with 17 bases in the middle. This CDR3 region has 14 residues. DNA for the CDR3: TGTGCCAGCAGTCTCGCCCCGGGGGCGTCCGAGCAGTACTTC. It encodes CASSLAPGASEQYF.

This clonotype turned up a few times. The gene calls are TRBV20-1 and TRBJ2-7; 7 positions agree with TRBD2. CDR3 length equals 14 residues. The J segment lost 7 bases and the V segment lost 0 bases, leaving 9 bases of the junction unmatched. Per the germline V gene, CDR1 is DFQATT and CDR2 is SNEGSKA (reference sequence). In DNA form, the CDR3 reads TGCAGTGCTAGAGATCGGGGGGAGGCTAGAGAGCAGTACTTC. Encoded protein: CSARDRGEAREQYF.

This clonotype has ten or more counts. V is TRBV12-3 or TRBV12-4 and J is TRBJ2-1, with TRBD1 as a possible D gene (5 bases). The CDR3 loop spans 15 amino acids. Trimming cost V 1 base and J 1 base, with 8 bases left between them. CDR3 nucleotide sequence: TGTGCCAGCAGTTTAGTAGGGGCGTCCTACAATGAGCAGTTCTTC. It translates to CASSLVGASYNEQFF.

This clonotype was seen at least ten times. The rearrangement joins TRBV6-1 to TRBJ2-3, with D possibly matching TRBD1 (6 bases). The CDR3 runs 13 residues. In germline, CDR1 is MNHNS, CDR2 SASEGT. Trimming took off 7 bases at V and 2 bases at J, with 10 bases between the two ends. In DNA, the CDR3 is TGTGCCAGCACGACAGGATTCACAGATACGCAGTATTTT. Translating it yields CASTTGFTDTQYF.

The table lists this clonotype with many counts. This chain links TRBV7-2 with TRBJ2-1, with 10 bases matching TRBD2. With V trimmed by 5 bases and J by 9 bases, 10 bases remained unmatched. CDR3 length equals 15 residues. CDR1 SGHTA and CDR2 FQGNSA come from the germline V gene. CDR3 sequence reads: CASSPDLAGVGEQFF. DNA for the CDR3: TGTGCCAGCAGCCCGGATCTAGCGGGGGTTGGTGAGCAGTTCTTC.

Ten or more counts support this clonotype. The chain joins TRBV5-1 to TRBJ2-7; D unresolved. The germline V gene has CDR1 SGHRS and CDR2 YFSETQ. This CDR3 contains 13 residues. V was pared by 2 bases and J by 2 bases, with 8 bases between. The CDR3 sequence: CASSLTDTYEQYF. The DNA of the CDR3 is TGCGCCAGCAGCTTAACGGATACCTACGAGCAGTACTTC. Drawing the rest from reference TRBV5-1 and TRBJ2-7, the complete variable domain is KAGVTQTPRYLIKTRGQQVTLSCSPISGHRSVSWYQQTPGQGLQFLFEYFSETQRNKGNFPGRFSGRQFSNSRSEMNVSTLELGDSALYLCASSLTDTYEQYFGPGTRLTVT.

This clonotype is a singleton in its sample. V and J are TRBV7-6 and TRBJ2-2; no firm D call. Between the trimmed V and J ends, which lost 2 bases and 3 bases, there was a span of 7 bases. The CDR3 has 14 amino acids. Germline CDR1 SGHVS, CDR2 FNYEAQ. The CDR3 DNA is TGTGCCAGCAGCTTAAGGATAGACACCGGGGAGCTGTTTTTT. Encoded protein: CASSLRIDTGELFF.

This clonotype has a count of ten or more. The chain links TRBV12-3 or TRBV12-4 to TRBJ1-1, with no clear D. V lost 3 bases and J lost 3, with 8 bases in between. The CDR3 loop spans 13 amino acids. CDR3 sequence reads: CASSFGRYTEAFF. For the CDR3, the DNA is TGTGCCAGCAGTTTTGGCAGGTACACTGAAGCTTTCTTT.

DNA of the CDR3: TGCAGCGTTGGAAGCCTAGTTAATGAGCAGTTCTTC. Amino acid sequence: CSVGSLVNEQFF. This chain uses TRBV29-1 with TRBJ2-1; D call uncertain. Trimming took 4 bases from V and 7 from J, leaving 11 bases between them. The CDR3 is made up of 12 amino acids. Per the germline V gene, CDR1 is SQVTM and CDR2 is ANQGSEA.

The rearrangement uses TRBV20-1 and TRBJ2-1; 9 bases agree with TRBD2. The CDR3 has 14 residues. Unmatched junction bases numbered 6, after V lost 1 base and J lost 8 bases. Germline-derived CDR1 and CDR2 are DFQATT and SNEGSKA (reference sequence). CDR3 residues: CSARAAGGLDEQFF. CDR3 bases: TGCAGTGCTAGAGCGGCGGGGGGGCTGGATGAGCAGTTCTTC.

In its sample, this clonotype was seen many times. This chain links TRBV12-3 or TRBV12-4 with TRBJ1-1; TRBD1 matches 7 bases. The CDR3 has 11 residues. V shed 8 bases and J 11 bases; nucleotides not matched to a gene: 8. The CDR3 region is CASRQGFDAFF. As DNA, the CDR3 is TGTGCCAGCCGACAGGGATTTGACGCTTTCTTT.

This clonotype came up a few times. This chain uses TRBV20-1 with TRBJ2-5; weak D call: TRBD1 (5 bases). Germline loops: CDR1 DFQATT, CDR2 SNEGSKA (reference sequence). This CDR3 has 12 residues. V gave up 5 bases and J gave up 5 bases, with 12 bases separating them. As DNA, the CDR3 is TGCAGTGCTTTGGGGCCCCGGGAGACCCAGTACTTC. Its translation: CSALGPRETQYF.

In its sample, this clonotype was seen many times. The chain uses TRBV20-1 and TRBJ1-2; 9 bases line up with TRBD1. The CDR3 is made up of 14 amino acids. Germline CDR1 DFQATT, CDR2 SNEGSKA (reference sequence). V shed 6 bases and J 6 bases; nucleotides not matched to a gene: 11. The CDR3 nucleotides are TGCAGTGCGGAGATTGACAGGGGGGGCCATGGCTACACCTTC. It encodes CSAEIDRGGHGYTF.

This clonotype was found many times. The chain links TRBV7-9 to TRBJ2-3, with D perhaps TRBD1 (5 bases). CDR3 size: 16 residues. The ends were cut back, 3 bases at V and 2 bases at J, with 15 bases in the middle. CDR1 and CDR2 from the germline V gene are SEHNR and FQNEAQ (reference sequence). CDR3 in amino acids: CASSFGRAGITDTQYF. The CDR3 DNA follows: TGTGCCAGCAGCTTTGGTCGGGCAGGGATCACAGATACGCAGTATTTT.

In its sample, this clonotype was seen many times. The chain has TRBV20-1 and TRBJ2-2, with TRBD1 identical over 9 bases. CDR3 size: 14 residues. The junction had 6 bases not matched to a gene; V was cut back by 3 bases and J by 7 bases. Germline V gene sequence: CDR1 DFQATT, CDR2 SNEGSKA (reference sequence). The CDR3 nucleotides are TGCAGTGCTAGGGACAGGGGTTTGGACGGGGAGCTGTTTTTT. It specifies CSARDRGLDGELFF.

The rearrangement uses TRBV20-1 and TRBJ2-7; TRBD2 is a possible D gene (7 bases). The length of the CDR3 is 13 residues. Looked up from germline, CDR1 is DFQATT and CDR2 is SNEGSKA (reference sequence). V was shortened by 4 bases and J by 6 bases, with 16 bases between the two germline ends. The CDR3 sequence is CSAIGGGPLEQYF. CDR3 nucleotide sequence: TGCAGTGCTATAGGGGGAGGGCCCCTCGAGCAGTACTTC.

The chain couples TRBV19 to TRBJ2-1, with 12 bases that match TRBD2. The CDR3 has 14 amino acids. Trimming removed 5 bases from V and 9 bases from J; junction bases left unmatched: 5. The germline V gene encodes CDR1 LNHDA and CDR2 SQIVND (reference sequence). CDR3 sequence (DNA): TGTGCCAGTAGTGTTGCGACTAGCGGGGGTGAGCAGTTCTTC. As protein: CASSVATSGGEQFF.

This clonotype was picked up many times. The rearrangement links TRBV9 to TRBJ2-5; no clear D. There are 15 residues in the CDR3. Trimming cost V 0 bases and J 2 bases, with 11 bases left between them. Germline assignment: CDR1 SGDLS and CDR2 YYNGEE. The chain's CDR3 is CASSVGGPDQETQYF. The CDR3 DNA is TGTGCCAGCAGCGTAGGGGGTCCGGATCAAGAGACCCAGTACTTC.

This clonotype was observed a handful of times. The chain is built from TRBV4-2 and TRBJ2-6, with D unclear. Germline CDR1 and CDR2: LGHNA and YNFKEQ. V was cut by 1 base and J by 2 bases, with 12 bases left in between. The CDR3 length is 17 residues. In DNA form, the CDR3 reads TGTGCCAGCAGCCAAGGGTGGTTTCAGGCTGGGGCCAACGTCCTGACTTTC. This translates into CASSQGWFQAGANVLTF.

V is TRBV7-3 and J is TRBJ2-7; possibly TRBD2 for D (7 bases). CDR3 length: 17 amino acids. Germline-derived CDR1 and CDR2 are SGHTA and FQGTGA. V was trimmed by 2 bases and J by 2 bases, leaving 19 bases between them. CDR3 sequence (DNA): TGTGCCAGCAGCTTAGGCCCCCGGGGGGCGAGAGCCTACGAGCAGTACTTC. It encodes CASSLGPRGARAYEQYF.

This sequence joins TRBV12-3 or TRBV12-4 and TRBJ2-7, with 7 positions matching TRBD1. The length of the CDR3 is 14 residues. The J segment lost 2 bases and the V segment lost 3 bases, leaving 4 bases of the junction unmatched. CDR3 in amino acids: CASSFRQGPYEQYF. The CDR3 region has the DNA TGTGCCAGCAGTTTTCGACAGGGTCCCTACGAGCAGTACTTC.